Presented here are 20 T cell receptor beta chains from one specimen sequenced in a study of T cell responses to AZD1222 COVID-19 vaccine. Assay used: immunoSEQ multiplex PCR; TCRdb lists only in-frame clones, some missing. This sample has about 130,000 clones; over 90% occur once, and the top ten carry 0.9% to 0.95%. Sequenced material: peripheral blood, taken on day 0 of AZD1222 vaccination. All receptors come from an adult in good health.

The chain links TRBV12-3 or TRBV12-4 to TRBJ2-7; D gene unclear. The CDR3 length is 13 residues. Between the trimmed V and J ends, which lost 7 bases and 0 bases, there was a span of 10 bases. CDR3 loop: CASTLDNSYEQYF. The DNA for the CDR3 is TGTGCCAGCACCTTGGATAACTCCTACGAGCAGTACTTC.

The chain carries TRBV6-4 and TRBJ2-7, with TRBD1 identical over 9 bases. The CDR3 is 17 amino acids. V lost 4 bases, J lost 0 bases, and 10 bases stayed unmatched. Germline CDR1 is MRHNA and CDR2 is SNTAGT. The CDR3 protein is CASSARDRAPSSYEQYF. The CDR3 nucleotides are TGTGCCAGCAGTGCTCGGGACAGGGCCCCTAGCTCCTACGAGCAGTACTTC.

This clone was observed a single time. This chain joins TRBV6-1 and TRBJ1-2; D unclear. The germline V gene encodes CDR1 MNHNS and CDR2 SASEGT. The V end was cut by 0 bases, the J end by 8 bases, with 13 bases between. This CDR3 has 14 residues. CDR3 protein: CASSEALDLGGYTF. The CDR3 nucleotides read TGTGCCAGCAGTGAAGCTTTGGACTTGGGAGGCTACACCTTC.

The gene calls are TRBV5-5 and TRBJ1-2; unclear D gene. The length of the CDR3 is 14 residues. The germline V gene encodes CDR1 SGHKS and CDR2 YYEKEE (reference sequence). Trimming removed 5 bases at V and 6 bases at J, with 17 bases between. The CDR3 DNA reads as TGTGCCAGCAGTTCCCCGGGTGCGGGGAATGGCTACACCTTC. Translating gives CASSSPGAGNGYTF. Using reference TRBV5-5 and TRBJ1-2 for the parts outside the CDR3, the full variable domain is DAGVTQSPTHLIKTRGQQVTLRCSPISGHKSVSWYQQVLGQGPQFIFQYYEKEERGRGNFPDRFSARQFPNYSSELNVNALLLGDSALYLCASSSPGAGNGYTFGSGTRLTVV.

This clone was detected once. The rearrangement links TRBV11-2 to TRBJ1-4; 7 bases fit TRBD1. Germline values: CDR1 SGHAT, CDR2 FQNNGV. J lost 10 bases, V lost 2 bases, and 4 bases had no gene match. The CDR3 spans 13 residues. The CDR3 DNA sequence: TGTGCCAGCAGCTTAACCAGGGGGGGAAAACTGTTTTTT. Translated, it gives CASSLTRGGKLFF.

V gene TRBV10-2 combines with J gene TRBJ1-2, with D hard to call. Trimming shortened V by 3 bases and J by 5 bases, and 10 bases separated the two germline ends. This CDR3 spans 13 amino acids. CDR1 WSHSY and CDR2 SAAADI come from the germline V gene. The CDR3 region has the DNA TGCGCCAGCAGTGATGCGGTTCAGTATGGCTACACCTTC. Encoded protein: CASSDAVQYGYTF.

V gene TRBV6-5 combines with J gene TRBJ1-2; D not certain. The CDR3 extends over 15 amino acids. V gave up 6 bases and J gave up 3 bases, with 17 bases separating them. Germline CDR1 reads MNHEY; CDR2 reads SVGAGI. CDR3 amino acids: CASRMAPTGDYGYTF. CDR3 nucleotide sequence: TGTGCCAGCAGGATGGCACCAACGGGAGACTATGGCTACACCTTC.

V is TRBV4-1 and J is TRBJ2-1; D not certain. Germline V CDR1 and CDR2: MGHRA, YSYEKL. The ends were cut back, 1 base at V and 9 bases at J, with 10 bases in the middle. CDR3 length: 13 amino acids. For the CDR3, the DNA is TGCGCCAGCAGCCAAGCCCCCCTTTCTGAGCAGTTCTTC. It is translated as CASSQAPLSEQFF.

There are a few counts of this clone. This chain connects TRBV2 to TRBJ1-1, with 7 bases aligning to TRBD1. V lost 7 bases to trimming and J lost 3 bases; unmatched junction nucleotides: 5. There are 13 residues in the CDR3. Looked up from germline, CDR1 is SNHLY and CDR2 is FYNNEI. CDR3 sequence reads: CASTATGDTEAFF. In DNA form, the CDR3 reads TGTGCCAGCACCGCTACAGGGGACACTGAAGCTTTCTTT.

Turning to this clone: The same CDR3 also results from other DNA sequences found in this sample. The chain recombines TRBV27 with TRBJ1-5; D not resolved. Trimming took off 3 bases at V and 4 bases at J, with 4 bases between the two ends. Germline V gene data show CDR1 as MNHEY and CDR2 as SMNVEV (reference sequence). The CDR3 sequence is 12 residues long. CDR3 nucleotides: TGTGCCAGCAGTTTTATAAATCAGCCCCAGCATTTT. Amino acid sequence: CASSFINQPQHF.

V gene TRBV19 combines with J gene TRBJ1-2; D might be TRBD1 (6 bases). Trimming stripped 7 bases from V and 7 bases from J, with 7 bases between. Germline V CDR1 and CDR2: LNHDA, SQIVND (reference sequence). This CDR3 is built from 10 residues. CDR3 loop: CASKGGGYTF. CDR3 in DNA: TGTGCCAGTAAAGGGGGTGGCTACACCTTC.

V and J are TRBV7-8 and TRBJ1-1; tentatively, D is TRBD1 (5 bases). CDR3 length: 14 residues. V lost 4 bases and J 1 base, leaving 10 bases between the germline ends. In germline, CDR1 is SGHVS, CDR2 FQNEAQ. The CDR3 nucleotides read TGTGCCAGCAGCTGGGACGGGGGGAACACTGAAGCTTTCTTT. Its translation: CASSWDGGNTEAFF.

The V and J genes are TRBV27 and TRBJ2-5; maybe TRBD1 (5 bases). The CDR3 has 13 amino acids. In germline, CDR1 is MNHEY, CDR2 SMNVEV (reference sequence). Trimming left V 0 bases short and J 4 bases short, with 6 bases between. The CDR3 DNA follows: TGTGCCAGCAGTTTATCAGGGGTAGAGACCCAGTACTTC. This sequence encodes CASSLSGVETQYF.

In this sample, this clone turned up a few times. The CDR3 sequence: CASSLVSGTVGRGYTF. Here the CDR3 DNA reads TGTGCCAGCAGCTTAGTCTCGGGGACAGTCGGTCGGGGCTACACCTTC. The chain has TRBV7-2 and TRBJ1-2; 7 nucleotides match TRBD1. The CDR3 contains 16 residues. The V and J ends lost 1 base and 8 bases, in that order; junction bases with no gene match: 13. In germline, CDR1 is SGHTA, CDR2 FQGNSA.

The sample holds one count of this clone. The chain links TRBV6-2 or TRBV6-3 to TRBJ1-6, with D perhaps matching TRBD1 (5 bases). CDR1 is MNHEY, CDR2 SVGEGT, per germline. This CDR3 contains 18 residues. The V end lost 3 bases, the J end lost 2 bases, and 17 bases lay between the germline ends. CDR3 residues: CASSYDPRAGAYNSPLHF. CDR3 bases: TGTGCCAGCAGTTATGACCCCCGGGCGGGGGCCTATAATTCACCCCTCCACTTT.

V is TRBV7-9 and J is TRBJ2-1; D uncertain. Germline CDR1 and CDR2: SEHNR and FQNEAQ (reference sequence). This CDR3 is built from 16 residues. The V end was cut by 3 bases, the J end by 0 bases, with 12 bases between. DNA of the CDR3: TGTGCCAGCAGCTTCTCACCGTTGAGCTCCTACAATGAGCAGTTCTTC. The encoded protein is CASSFSPLSSYNEQFF. The full variable domain, rest sourced from reference TRBV7-9 and TRBJ2-1, is DTGVSQNPRHKITKRGQNVTFRCDPISEHNRLYWYRQTLGQGPEFLTYFQNEAQLEKSRLLSDRFSAERPKGSFSTLEIQRTEQGDSAMYLCASSFSPLSSYNEQFFGPGTRLTVL.

V usage is TRBV29-1 and J usage is TRBJ1-2; D remains ambiguous. The V gene's germline CDR1 is SQVTM and CDR2 ANQGSEA. V was cut by 0 bases and J by 5 bases, with 10 bases left in between. The CDR3 runs to 13 residues. The CDR3 sequence is CSVEEGYLYGYTF. CDR3 nucleotide sequence: TGCAGCGTTGAAGAGGGCTACCTATATGGCTACACCTTC.

The V gene is TRBV11-2, the J gene TRBJ1-3; maybe TRBD1 (5 bases). The CDR3 sequence is 16 residues long. Germline lookup yields CDR1 SGHAT and CDR2 FQNNGV. V was pared by 0 bases and J by 0 bases, with 9 bases between. CDR3 DNA: TGTGCCAGCAGCTTAGAAGTCGGGGGCTCTGGAAACACCATATATTTT. It is translated as CASSLEVGGSGNTIYF.

This chain connects TRBV27 to TRBJ1-6; D unresolved. Trimming cost V 2 bases and J 7 bases, with 6 bases left between them. Germline V gives CDR1 MNHEY, CDR2 SMNVEV (reference sequence). This CDR3 spans 13 amino acids. CDR3 sequence reads: CASSLRWNSPLHF. The CDR3 DNA is TGTGCCAGCAGTTTAAGGTGGAATTCACCCCTCCACTTT.

This clone was observed a few times. As DNA, the CDR3 is TGCGCCAGCAGCTTGGGGACAGGGGCTAGCTCTGGAAACACCATATATTTT. As protein: CASSLGTGASSGNTIYF. The rearrangement links TRBV5-1 to TRBJ1-3; 9 nucleotides line up with TRBD1. Germline CDR1 is SGHRS and CDR2 is YFSETQ. CDR3 length: 17 residues. J lost 0 bases, V lost 0 bases, and 4 bases had no gene match.